This record covers a single T cell receptor (beta chain). Its antigen is undetermined. This record belongs to a study of Tregs in tolerant kidney transplant recipients. Study at large: CD4+CD25+CD127- cells came from roughly 3-day belatacept mixed lymphocyte reactions, some with approximately five-day graft donor restimulation. Study conclusions and caveats: Biological reproducibility was not directly addressed, but technical replication error appeared minimal.

Germline loops: CDR1 SEHNR, CDR2 FQNEAQ (reference sequence). This CDR3 is built from 14 residues. V was cut by 5 bases and J by 4 bases, with 11 bases left in between. Profiling relied on immunoSEQ multiplex PCR, and the TCRdb table lists in-frame clones only, not all of them. This sample yields more than 25,000 clones, of which 65% to 85% are seen a single time; around 2.1% belongs to the top ten. V and J are TRBV7-9 and TRBJ1-4, with D hard to call. The receptor was derived from a human donor in good health. Source material: Tregs from blood cultured with allogeneic cells. As DNA, the CDR3 is TGTGCCAGCAGCAGCTTCGGGGTTAATGAAAAACTGTTTTTT. It codes for CASSSFGVNEKLFF. Using reference TRBV7-9 and TRBJ1-4 for the parts outside the CDR3, the full variable domain is DTGVSQNPRHKITKRGQNVTFRCDPISEHNRLYWYRQTLGQGPEFLTYFQNEAQLEKSRLLSDRFSAERPKGSFSTLEIQRTEQGDSAMYLCASSSFGVNEKLFFGSGTQLSVL.